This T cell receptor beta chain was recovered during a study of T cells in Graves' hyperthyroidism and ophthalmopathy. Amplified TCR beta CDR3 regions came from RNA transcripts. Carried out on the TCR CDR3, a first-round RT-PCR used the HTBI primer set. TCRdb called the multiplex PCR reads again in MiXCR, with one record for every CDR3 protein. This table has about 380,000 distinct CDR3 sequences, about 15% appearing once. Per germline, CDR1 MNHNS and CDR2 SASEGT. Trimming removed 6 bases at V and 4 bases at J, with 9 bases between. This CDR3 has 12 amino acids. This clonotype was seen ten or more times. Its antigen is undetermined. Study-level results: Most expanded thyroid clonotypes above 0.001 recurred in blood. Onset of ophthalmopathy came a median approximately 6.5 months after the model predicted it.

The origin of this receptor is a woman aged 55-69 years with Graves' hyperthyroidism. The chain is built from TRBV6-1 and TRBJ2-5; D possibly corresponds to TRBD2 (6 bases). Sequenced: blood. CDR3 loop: CASRGAGETQYF. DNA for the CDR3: TGTGCCAGCAGGGGAGCGGGAGAGACCCAGTACTTC.